Presented here are 2 T cell receptor beta chains from one specimen sequenced in a study of shared clonotypes between healthy human individuals. Sequencing used immunoSEQ multiplex PCR; TCRdb keeps in-frame clones, though not all of them. The profile shows fewer than 600,000 clones, more than 70% of them singletons. The sample taken for sequencing was PBMCs. These receptors originate from a woman in her forties in good health. Some clones in this sample may be carry-over from other donors' samples.

The chain employs TRBV9 and TRBJ1-5; D call uncertain. The V end lost 0 bases, the J end lost 7 bases, and 8 bases lay between the germline ends. Germline V gives CDR1 SGDLS, CDR2 YYNGEE. The CDR3 totals 13 residues. The CDR3 nucleotides are TGTGCCAGCAGCGTAGACGGCGGCCAGCCCCAGCATTTT. Protein sequence: CASSVDGGQPQHF.

In the case of this clone: A far more abundant clone sits one base away, making this likely a read error. The sample holds other DNA sequences that translate to the same CDR3. V gene TRBV29-1 combines with J gene TRBJ2-7; a weak D match, TRBD2 (5 bases). Looked up from germline, CDR1 is SQVTM and CDR2 is ANQGSEA. The CDR3 runs 11 residues. Trimming took 6 bases from V and 4 from J, leaving 10 bases between them. The CDR3 region is CSVRRGYEQYF. The CDR3 DNA reads TGCAGCGTGAGACGGGGTTACGAGCAGTACTTC.